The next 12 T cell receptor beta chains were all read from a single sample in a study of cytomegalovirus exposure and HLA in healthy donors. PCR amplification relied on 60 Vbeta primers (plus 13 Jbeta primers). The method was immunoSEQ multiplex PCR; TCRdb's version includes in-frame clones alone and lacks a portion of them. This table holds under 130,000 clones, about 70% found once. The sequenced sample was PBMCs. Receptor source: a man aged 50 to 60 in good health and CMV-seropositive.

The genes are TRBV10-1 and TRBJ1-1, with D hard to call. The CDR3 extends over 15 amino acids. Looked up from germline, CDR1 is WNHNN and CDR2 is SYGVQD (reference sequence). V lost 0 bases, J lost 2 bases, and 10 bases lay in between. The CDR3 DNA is TGCGCCAGCAGTGAGTCGATCGGTCTAAACACTGAAGCTTTCTTT. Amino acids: CASSESIGLNTEAFF.

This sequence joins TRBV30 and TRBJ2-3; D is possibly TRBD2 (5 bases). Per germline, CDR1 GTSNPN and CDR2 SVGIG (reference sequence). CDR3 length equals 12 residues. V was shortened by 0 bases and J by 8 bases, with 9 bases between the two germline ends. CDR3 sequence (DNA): TGTGCCTGGAGTGTATTTCGGGGTACGCAGTATTTT. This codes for CAWSVFRGTQYF.

CDR3 sequence: CSVEEGGANTQYF. The DNA for the CDR3 is TGCAGCGTTGAAGAAGGGGGTGCGAATACGCAGTATTTT. The rearrangement uses TRBV29-1 and TRBJ2-3, with D tentatively TRBD1 (6 bases). Trimming took 0 bases from V and 7 from J, leaving 11 bases between them. The CDR3 totals 13 residues. Germline V gives CDR1 SQVTM, CDR2 ANQGSEA.

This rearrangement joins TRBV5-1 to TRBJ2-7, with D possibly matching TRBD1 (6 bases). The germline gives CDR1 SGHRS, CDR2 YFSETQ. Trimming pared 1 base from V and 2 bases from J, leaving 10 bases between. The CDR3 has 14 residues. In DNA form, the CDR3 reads TGCGCCAGCAGCTTGCAAACAGGGACCTACGAGCAGTACTTC. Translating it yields CASSLQTGTYEQYF.

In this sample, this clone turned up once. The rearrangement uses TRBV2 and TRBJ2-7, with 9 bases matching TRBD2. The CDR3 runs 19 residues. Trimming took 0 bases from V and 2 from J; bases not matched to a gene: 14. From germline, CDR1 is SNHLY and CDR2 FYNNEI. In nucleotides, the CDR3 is TGTGCCAGCAGTGAAGCGCTTGGCGGGGGGGCCGTGTGGGCCTACGAGCAGTACTTC. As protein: CASSEALGGGAVWAYEQYF. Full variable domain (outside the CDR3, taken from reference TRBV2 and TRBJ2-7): EPEVTQTPSHQVTQMGQEVILRCVPISNHLYFYWYRQILGQKVEFLVSFYNNEISEKSEIFDDQFSVERPDGSNFTLKIRSTKLEDSAMYFCASSEALGGGAVWAYEQYFGPGTRLTVT.

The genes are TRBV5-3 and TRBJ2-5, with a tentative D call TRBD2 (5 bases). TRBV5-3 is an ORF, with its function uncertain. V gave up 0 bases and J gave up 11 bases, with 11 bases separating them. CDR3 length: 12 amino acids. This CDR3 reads CARSLEGWEQYF. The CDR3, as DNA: TGTGCCAGAAGCTTGGAGGGCTGGGAGCAGTACTTC.

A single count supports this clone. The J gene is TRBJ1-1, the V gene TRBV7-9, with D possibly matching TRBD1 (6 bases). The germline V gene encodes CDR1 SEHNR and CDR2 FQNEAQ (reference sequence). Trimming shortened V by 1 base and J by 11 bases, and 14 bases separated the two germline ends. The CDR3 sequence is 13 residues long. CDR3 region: CASSLEGTGSAFF. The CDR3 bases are TGTGCCAGCAGCTTAGAGGGAACAGGGAGCGCTTTCTTT.

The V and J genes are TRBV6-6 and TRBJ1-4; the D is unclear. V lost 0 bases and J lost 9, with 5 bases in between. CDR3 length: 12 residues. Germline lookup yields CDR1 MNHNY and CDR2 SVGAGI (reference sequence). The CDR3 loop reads CASSYSAKKLFF. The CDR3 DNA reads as TGTGCCAGCAGTTACTCTGCGAAAAAACTGTTTTTT.

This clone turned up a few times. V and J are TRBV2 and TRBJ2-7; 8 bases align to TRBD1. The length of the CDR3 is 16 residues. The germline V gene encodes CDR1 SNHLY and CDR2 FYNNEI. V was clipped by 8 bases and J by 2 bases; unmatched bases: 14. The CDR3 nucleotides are TGTGCCAGCCTCGCCCGTCTGACAGGGGTAACCTACGAGCAGTACTTC. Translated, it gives CASLARLTGVTYEQYF.

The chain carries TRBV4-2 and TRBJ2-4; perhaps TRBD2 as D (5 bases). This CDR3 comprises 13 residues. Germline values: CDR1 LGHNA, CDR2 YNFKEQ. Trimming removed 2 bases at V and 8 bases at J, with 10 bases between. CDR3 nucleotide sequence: TGTGCCAGCAGCCAAATGGGGAGAGACATTCAGTACTTC. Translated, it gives CASSQMGRDIQYF.

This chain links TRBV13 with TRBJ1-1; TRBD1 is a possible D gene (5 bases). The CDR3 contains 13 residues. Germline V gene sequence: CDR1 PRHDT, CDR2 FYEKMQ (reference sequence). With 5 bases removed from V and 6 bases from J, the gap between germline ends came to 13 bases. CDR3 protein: CASSPPGGAEAFF. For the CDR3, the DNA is TGTGCCAGCAGCCCTCCCGGAGGGGCTGAAGCTTTCTTT.

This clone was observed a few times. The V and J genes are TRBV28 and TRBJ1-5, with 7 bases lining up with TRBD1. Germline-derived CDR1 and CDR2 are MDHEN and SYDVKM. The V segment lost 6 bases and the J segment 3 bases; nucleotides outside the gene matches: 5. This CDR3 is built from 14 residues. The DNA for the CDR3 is TGTGCCAGCAGACCGGGACAGATCAATCAGCCCCAGCATTTT. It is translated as CASRPGQINQPQHF.